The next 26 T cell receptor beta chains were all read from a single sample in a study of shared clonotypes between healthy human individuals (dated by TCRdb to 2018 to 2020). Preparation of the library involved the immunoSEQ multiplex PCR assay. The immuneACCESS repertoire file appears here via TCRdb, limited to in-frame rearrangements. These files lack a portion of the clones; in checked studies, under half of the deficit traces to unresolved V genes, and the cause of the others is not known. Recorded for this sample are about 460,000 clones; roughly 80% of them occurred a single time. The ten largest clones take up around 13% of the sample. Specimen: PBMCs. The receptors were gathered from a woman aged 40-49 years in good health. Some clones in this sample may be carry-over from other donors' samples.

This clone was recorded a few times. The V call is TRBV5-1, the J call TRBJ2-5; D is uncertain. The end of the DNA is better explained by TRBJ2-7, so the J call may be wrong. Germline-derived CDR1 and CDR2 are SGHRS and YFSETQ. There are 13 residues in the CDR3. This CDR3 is CASSFRAGYEQYF. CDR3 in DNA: TGCGCCAGCAGCTTTAGGGCCGGCTACGAGCAGTACTTC.

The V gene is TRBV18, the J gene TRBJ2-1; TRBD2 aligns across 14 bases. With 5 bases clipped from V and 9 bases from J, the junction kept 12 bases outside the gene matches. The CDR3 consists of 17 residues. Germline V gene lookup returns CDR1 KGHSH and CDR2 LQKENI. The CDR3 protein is CASSLSGTSGRVGEQFF. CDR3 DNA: TGTGCCAGCTCATTATCCGGGACTAGCGGGAGAGTGGGTGAGCAGTTCTTC.

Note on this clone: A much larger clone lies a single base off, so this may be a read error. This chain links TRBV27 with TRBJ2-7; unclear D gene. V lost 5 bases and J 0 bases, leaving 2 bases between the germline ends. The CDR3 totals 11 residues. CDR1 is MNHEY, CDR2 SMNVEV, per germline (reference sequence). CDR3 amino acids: CASSHSYEQYF. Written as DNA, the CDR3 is TGTGCCAGCAGTCACTCCTACGAGCAGTACTTC.

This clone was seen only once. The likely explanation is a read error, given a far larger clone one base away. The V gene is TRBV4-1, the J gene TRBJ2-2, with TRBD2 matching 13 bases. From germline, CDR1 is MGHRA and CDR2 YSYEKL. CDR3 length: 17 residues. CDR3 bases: TGCGCCAGCAGCCCCCTGACTAGCGGGAGGAACACCGGGGAGCTGTCTTTT. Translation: CASSPLTSGRNTGELSF.

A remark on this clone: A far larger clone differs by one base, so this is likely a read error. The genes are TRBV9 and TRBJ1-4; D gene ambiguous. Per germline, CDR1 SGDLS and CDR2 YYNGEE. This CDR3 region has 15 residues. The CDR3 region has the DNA TGTGCCAGCAGCCCACGATCTGCAACTAATGAAAAACTGCTTTTT. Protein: CASSPRSATNEKLLF.

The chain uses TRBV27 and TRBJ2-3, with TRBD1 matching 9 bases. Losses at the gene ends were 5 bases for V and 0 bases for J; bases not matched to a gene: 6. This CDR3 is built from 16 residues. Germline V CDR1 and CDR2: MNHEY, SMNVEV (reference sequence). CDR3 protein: CASSRGTGLSTDTQYF. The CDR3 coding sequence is TGTGCCAGCAGTCGCGGGACAGGGCTCAGCACAGATACGCAGTATTTT.

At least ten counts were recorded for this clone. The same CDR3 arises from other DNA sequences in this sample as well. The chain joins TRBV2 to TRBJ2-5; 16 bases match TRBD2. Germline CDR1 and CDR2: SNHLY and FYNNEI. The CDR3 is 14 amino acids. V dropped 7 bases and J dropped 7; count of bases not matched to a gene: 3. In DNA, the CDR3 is TGTGCCAGCACCGGGACTAGCGGGAGGGGGACCCAGTACTTC. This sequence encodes CASTGTSGRGTQYF.

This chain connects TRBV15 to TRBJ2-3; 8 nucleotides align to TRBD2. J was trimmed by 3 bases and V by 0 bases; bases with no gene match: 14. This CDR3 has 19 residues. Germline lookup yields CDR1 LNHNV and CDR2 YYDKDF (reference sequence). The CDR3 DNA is TGTGCCACCAGCAGAGATAAGGGACTAGGGGCCGCATTGACAGATACGCAGTATTTT. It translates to CATSRDKGLGAALTDTQYF.

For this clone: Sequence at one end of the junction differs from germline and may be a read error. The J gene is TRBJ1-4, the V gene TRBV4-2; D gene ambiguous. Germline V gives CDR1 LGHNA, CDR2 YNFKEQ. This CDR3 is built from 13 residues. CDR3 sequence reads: CASGQDGSEKLFF. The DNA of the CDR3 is TGTGCCAGCGGCCAAGATGGGTCGGAAAAACTGTTTTTT.

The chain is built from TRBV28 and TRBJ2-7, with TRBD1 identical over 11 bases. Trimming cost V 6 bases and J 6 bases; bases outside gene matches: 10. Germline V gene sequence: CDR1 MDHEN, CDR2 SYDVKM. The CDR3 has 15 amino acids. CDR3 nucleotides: TGTGCCAGCAGCCTAGGCCCCGGGACAGGGGGCGAGCAGTACTTC. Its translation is CASSLGPGTGGEQYF.

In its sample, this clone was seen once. The CDR3 bases are TGTGCCAGTAGTCGACTGGGGGCCTACGAGCAGTACTTC. Protein sequence: CASSRLGAYEQYF. This rearrangement joins TRBV19 to TRBJ2-7; D assignment may be TRBD1 or TRBD2 (5 bases each). CDR1 is LNHDA, CDR2 SQIVND, per germline (reference sequence). Trimming shortened V by 5 bases and J by 2 bases, and 10 bases separated the two germline ends. The CDR3 length is 13 residues.

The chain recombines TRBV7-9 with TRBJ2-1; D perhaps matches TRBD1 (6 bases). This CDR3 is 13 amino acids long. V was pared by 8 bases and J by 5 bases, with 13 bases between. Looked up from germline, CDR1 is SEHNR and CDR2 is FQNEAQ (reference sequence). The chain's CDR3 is CASEGTHNNEQFF. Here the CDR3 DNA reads TGTGCCAGCGAGGGGACACATAACAATGAGCAGTTCTTC. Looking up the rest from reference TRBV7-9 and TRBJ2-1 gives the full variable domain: DTGVSQNPRHKITKRGQNVTFRCDPISEHNRLYWYRQTLGQGPEFLTYFQNEAQLEKSRLLSDRFSAERPKGSFSTLEIQRTEQGDSAMYLCASEGTHNNEQFFGPGTRLTVL.

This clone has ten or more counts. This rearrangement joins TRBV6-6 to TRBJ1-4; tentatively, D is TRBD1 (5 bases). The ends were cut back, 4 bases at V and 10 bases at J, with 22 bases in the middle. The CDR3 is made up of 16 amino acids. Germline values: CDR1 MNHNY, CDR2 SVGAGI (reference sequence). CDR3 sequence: CASSSPGAGPSGKLFF. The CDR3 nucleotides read TGTGCCAGCAGTTCCCCCGGGGCAGGGCCTTCAGGAAAACTGTTTTTT.

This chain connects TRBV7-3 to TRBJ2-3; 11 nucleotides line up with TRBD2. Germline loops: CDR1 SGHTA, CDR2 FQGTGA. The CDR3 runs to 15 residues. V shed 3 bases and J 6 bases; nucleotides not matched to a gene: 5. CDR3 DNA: TGTGCCAGCAGCTTTAGCGGGAGGGGCGGGGATACGCAGTATTTT. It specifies CASSFSGRGGDTQYF.

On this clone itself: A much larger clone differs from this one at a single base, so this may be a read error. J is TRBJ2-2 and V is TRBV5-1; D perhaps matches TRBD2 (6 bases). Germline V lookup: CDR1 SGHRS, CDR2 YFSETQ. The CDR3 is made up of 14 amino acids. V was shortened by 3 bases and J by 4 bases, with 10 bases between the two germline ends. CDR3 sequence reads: CASSSRGSTGELFF. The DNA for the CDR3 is TGCGCCAGCAGCTCCCGGGGGAGCACCGGGGAGCTGTTTTTT.

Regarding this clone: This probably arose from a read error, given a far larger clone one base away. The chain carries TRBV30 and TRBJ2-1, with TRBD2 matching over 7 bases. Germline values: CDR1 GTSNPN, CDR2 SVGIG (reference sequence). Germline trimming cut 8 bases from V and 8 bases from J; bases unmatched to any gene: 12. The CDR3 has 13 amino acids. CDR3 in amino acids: CARKVAGVYEQFF. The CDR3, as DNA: TGTGCCCGGAAAGTGGCGGGAGTCTATGAGCAGTTCTTC.

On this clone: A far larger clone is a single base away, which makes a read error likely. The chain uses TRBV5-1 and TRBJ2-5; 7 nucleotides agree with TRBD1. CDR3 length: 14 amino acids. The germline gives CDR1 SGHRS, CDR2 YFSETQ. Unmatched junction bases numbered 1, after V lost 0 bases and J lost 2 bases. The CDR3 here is CASSLGGQQETQYF. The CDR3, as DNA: TGCGCCAGCAGCTTGGGGGGACAGCAAGAGACCCAGTACTTC.

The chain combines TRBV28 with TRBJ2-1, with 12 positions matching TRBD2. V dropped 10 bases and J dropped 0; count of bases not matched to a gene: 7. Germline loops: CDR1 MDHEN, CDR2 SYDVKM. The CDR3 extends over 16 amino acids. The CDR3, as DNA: TGTGCCACCTGGACTAGCGGGGCGAGCTCCTACAATGAGCAGTTCTTC. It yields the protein CATWTSGASSYNEQFF.

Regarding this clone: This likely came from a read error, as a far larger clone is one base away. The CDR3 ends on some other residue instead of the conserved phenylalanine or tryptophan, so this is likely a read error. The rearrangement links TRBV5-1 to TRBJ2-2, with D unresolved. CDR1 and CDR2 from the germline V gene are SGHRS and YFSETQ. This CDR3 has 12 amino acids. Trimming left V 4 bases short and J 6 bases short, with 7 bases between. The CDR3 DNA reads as TGCGCCAGCAGCCCTGTTCCCGGGGAGCTGTTTTCT. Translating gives CASSPVPGELFS.

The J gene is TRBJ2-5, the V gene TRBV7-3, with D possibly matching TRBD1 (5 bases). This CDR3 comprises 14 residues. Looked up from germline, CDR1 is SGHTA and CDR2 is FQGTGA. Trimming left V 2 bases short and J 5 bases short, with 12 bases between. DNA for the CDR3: TGTGCCAGCAGCTTAGGACACGCCGCCGAGACCCAGTACTTC. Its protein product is CASSLGHAAETQYF.

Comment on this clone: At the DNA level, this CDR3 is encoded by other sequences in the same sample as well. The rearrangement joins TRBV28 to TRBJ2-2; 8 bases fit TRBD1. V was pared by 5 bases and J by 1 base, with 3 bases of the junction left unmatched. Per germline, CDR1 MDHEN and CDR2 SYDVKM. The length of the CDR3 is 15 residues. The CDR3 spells CASSPGTGNTGELFF. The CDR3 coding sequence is TGTGCCAGCAGTCCAGGGACAGGGAACACCGGGGAGCTGTTTTTT.

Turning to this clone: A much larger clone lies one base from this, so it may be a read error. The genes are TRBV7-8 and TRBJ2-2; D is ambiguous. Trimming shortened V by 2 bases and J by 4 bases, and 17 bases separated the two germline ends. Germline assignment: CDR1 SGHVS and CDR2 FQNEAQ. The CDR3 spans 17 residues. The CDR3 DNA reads TGTGCCAGCAGCTTAAGGCTCCAACAGAGTCGCACCGGGGAGCTGTTTTTT. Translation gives CASSLRLQQSRTGELFF.

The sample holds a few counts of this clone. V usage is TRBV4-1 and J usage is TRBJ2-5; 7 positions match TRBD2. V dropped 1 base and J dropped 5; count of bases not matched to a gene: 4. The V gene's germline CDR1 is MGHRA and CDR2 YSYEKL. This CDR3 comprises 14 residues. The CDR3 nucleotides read TGCGCCAGCAGCCAAGGGACTAGAAGTGAGACCCAGTACTTC. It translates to CASSQGTRSETQYF.

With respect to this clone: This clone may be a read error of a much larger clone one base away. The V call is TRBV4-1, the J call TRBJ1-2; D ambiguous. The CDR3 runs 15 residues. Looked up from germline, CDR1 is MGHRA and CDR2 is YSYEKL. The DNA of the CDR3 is TGCGCCAGCAGCCAACCTCTCGGGAGGTCCTATGGCTACGCCTTC. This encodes CASSQPLGRSYGYAF.

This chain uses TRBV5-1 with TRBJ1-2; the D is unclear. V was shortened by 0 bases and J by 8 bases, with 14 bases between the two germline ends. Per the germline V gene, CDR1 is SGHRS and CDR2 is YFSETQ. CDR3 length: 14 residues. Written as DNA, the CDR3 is TGCGCCAGCAGCTTGGCCCTGGGATCTCGGGGCTACACCTTC. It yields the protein CASSLALGSRGYTF.

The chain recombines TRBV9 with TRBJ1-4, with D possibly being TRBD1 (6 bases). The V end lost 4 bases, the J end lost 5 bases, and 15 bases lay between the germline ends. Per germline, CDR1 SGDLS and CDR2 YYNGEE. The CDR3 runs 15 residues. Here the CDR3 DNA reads TGTGCCAGCAGCAGTCTCGGACAGAGAAATGAAAAACTGTTTTTT. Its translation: CASSSLGQRNEKLFF.